These T cell receptor beta chains were read from a single sample in a study of shared clonotypes between healthy human individuals. Sequencing used immunoSEQ multiplex PCR; TCRdb keeps in-frame clones, though not all of them. The sample gives a few million clones, roughly 93% of which show up once; 0.39% is in the top ten. Sequenced input: naive CD4+ T cells from PBMCs. Receptors were obtained from a man aged 18 to 30 in good health. Some clones in this sample may be carry-over from other donors' samples. The CDR3 runs from the conserved cysteine through the conserved F or W. Fields, in order: J gene, V gene, CDR3 protein.

j_call: TRBJ1-2
v_call: TRBV5-4
cdr3_aa: CASSAQRGFGYTF

j_call: TRBJ2-5
v_call: TRBV5-6
cdr3_aa: CASSLMRTLSETQYF

j_call: TRBJ2-1
v_call: TRBV18
cdr3_aa: CASSISSSYNEQFF

j_call: TRBJ2-7
v_call: TRBV9
cdr3_aa: CASSVAARGSYEQYF

j_call: TRBJ2-7
v_call: TRBV6-1
cdr3_aa: CASSEGLVQSYEQYF

j_call: TRBJ2-1
v_call: TRBV14
cdr3_aa: CASSRGPDREFF

j_call: TRBJ2-5
v_call: TRBV11-2
cdr3_aa: CASSQAGAQYF

j_call: TRBJ1-1
v_call: TRBV9
cdr3_aa: CASSVGWGSEAFF

j_call: TRBJ2-3
v_call: TRBV5-4
cdr3_aa: CASSFGLAGGGTDTQYF

j_call: TRBJ2-7
v_call: TRBV7-9
cdr3_aa: CASSFLQGSAYEQYF

j_call: TRBJ2-7
v_call: TRBV28
cdr3_aa: CASRRQGGYLYEQYF

j_call: TRBJ1-1
v_call: TRBV5-4
cdr3_aa: CASSLLGRREDTEAFF

j_call: TRBJ1-5
v_call: TRBV27
cdr3_aa: CASSPSQRQGANTLLNQPQHF

j_call: TRBJ1-5
v_call: TRBV6-5
cdr3_aa: CASSYSTASNQPQHF

j_call: TRBJ2-2
v_call: TRBV5-1
cdr3_aa: CASSRWQGALGELFF